The T cell receptor beta chain described here comes from a study of T cells after yellow fever vaccination. Whole-study findings and limits: Boosting was followed by the reappearance of most primary-vaccination clones (about 97% CD4, 88% CD8). There was a possibility that FACS-sorted repertoires contained abundant clonotypes contaminating from the bulk population.

It was through 5'RACE template switching that TCR cDNA was made, with a universal primer site and UMIs added. MiXCR was run by TCRdb on the 5' RACE reads, yielding one entry per CDR3 protein. The sample has some 350,000 distinct CDR3 sequences, around 10% seen once. This clonotype was counted only a few times. No antigen is known for it. This CDR3 is 12 amino acids long. Germline-derived CDR1 and CDR2 are SGHVS and FNYEAQ. The V end lost 4 bases, the J end lost 5 bases, and 8 bases lay between the germline ends. The chain carries TRBV7-6 and TRBJ1-1; TRBD1 is a possible D gene (5 bases). Sequenced here: PBMCs, sampled on the day of the first yellow fever vaccination. The sequence was collected from a man between 18 and 29 years old who received the YFV17D yellow fever vaccine. Here the CDR3 DNA reads TGTGCCAGCAGCTCAGGGTTAACTGAAGCTTTCTTT. Translated: CASSSGLTEAFF.